The next 19 T cell receptor beta chains were all read from a single sample in a study of blood T cell repertoires in COVID-19. Generated by immunoSEQ multiplex PCR, the TCRdb table keeps only in-frame clones and is missing some. The data contain 400,000 or so clones, roughly 89% of them singletons. The sample consisted of peripheral blood. Receptors were obtained from a man aged 18 to 30 with COVID-19, enrolled during active disease.

The chain combines TRBV15 with TRBJ2-1; 8 bases fit TRBD1. Trimming removed 0 bases from V and 5 bases from J; junction bases left unmatched: 0. This CDR3 is built from 14 residues. Germline V gene lookup returns CDR1 LNHNV and CDR2 YYDKDF (reference sequence). CDR3 protein: CATSRDRGHNEQFF. The CDR3 coding sequence is TGTGCCACCAGCAGAGACAGGGGGCACAATGAGCAGTTCTTC.

V is TRBV6-5 and J is TRBJ2-5, with a possible D match to TRBD2 (6 bases). Trimming left V 6 bases short and J 1 base short, with 15 bases between. The length of the CDR3 is 15 residues. Germline CDR1 reads MNHEY; CDR2 reads SVGAGI. The CDR3 DNA sequence: TGTGCCAGCAGCCTCTTCTCGGGACTCCAAGAGACCCAGTACTTC. Its translation is CASSLFSGLQETQYF.

This clone occurred many times. This chain uses TRBV24-1 with TRBJ2-2; 8 nucleotides line up with TRBD1. The CDR3 is made up of 13 amino acids. The germline V gene encodes CDR1 KGHDR and CDR2 SFDVKD. V was pared by 6 bases and J by 7 bases, with 3 bases of the junction left unmatched. The CDR3 region is CATSQGADGELFF. The CDR3 DNA reads as TGTGCCACCAGTCAGGGGGCTGACGGGGAGCTGTTTTTT.

This sequence joins TRBV6-1 and TRBJ1-5, with D unclear. This CDR3 has 14 amino acids. Trimming removed 0 bases at V and 9 bases at J, with 12 bases between. Germline V CDR1 and CDR2: MNHNS, SASEGT. The CDR3 coding sequence is TGTGCCAGCAGTGAAGCAGCGGATAGGAGGCCCCAGCATTTT. Amino acid sequence: CASSEAADRRPQHF.

The rearrangement links TRBV24-1 to TRBJ2-1, with D hard to call. V gave up 4 bases and J gave up 1 base, with 19 bases separating them. The CDR3 has 18 amino acids. Germline CDR1 reads KGHDR; CDR2 reads SFDVKD. CDR3 sequence: CATSESTDRFRSYNEQFF. CDR3 nucleotide sequence: TGTGCCACCAGTGAGTCGACTGATCGGTTTCGGTCCTACAATGAGCAGTTCTTC.

This clone was seen a handful of times. The chain links TRBV29-1 to TRBJ1-4, with a weak D call TRBD1 (5 bases). With 4 bases removed from V and 6 bases from J, the gap between germline ends came to 9 bases. The germline V gene has CDR1 SQVTM and CDR2 ANQGSEA. The CDR3 consists of 12 residues. Here the CDR3 DNA reads TGCAGCGTTGCGGGAGGGGATGAAAAACTGTTTTTT. Protein product: CSVAGGDEKLFF.

This clone showed up just a few times. The V gene is TRBV7-9, the J gene TRBJ1-6, with a weak D call TRBD1 (6 bases). The germline V and J ends were trimmed by 4 bases and 4 bases, with 14 bases remaining between them. Germline loops: CDR1 SEHNR, CDR2 FQNEAQ (reference sequence). This CDR3 has 16 amino acids. CDR3 in amino acids: CASSSTVTGYNSPLHF. The CDR3 coding sequence is TGTGCCAGCAGCTCGACCGTGACAGGTTATAATTCACCCCTCCACTTT.

V gene TRBV3-1 (or the pseudogene TRBV3-2) combines with J gene TRBJ1-6; possible D gene TRBD1, 5 bases. Trimming pared 3 bases from V and 11 bases from J, leaving 20 bases between. CDR1 is LGHDT and CDR2 is YNNKEL in the germline V gene (reference sequence). The CDR3 is made up of 16 amino acids. The CDR3 coding sequence is TGTGCCAGCAGCCATGCAGGGAGCGGGTTTTCAGCACCCCTCCACTTT. Amino acids: CASSHAGSGFSAPLHF.

This chain connects TRBV2 to TRBJ1-6; 8 nucleotides line up with TRBD1. Germline lookup yields CDR1 SNHLY and CDR2 FYNNEI. The CDR3 consists of 15 residues. Germline trimming cut 6 bases from V and 8 bases from J; bases unmatched to any gene: 9. The CDR3 reads CASRTGQGTHSPLHF. The CDR3 DNA reads TGTGCCAGCAGGACCGGACAGGGAACTCATTCACCCCTCCACTTT.

The chain joins TRBV7-2 to TRBJ2-5; TRBD1 agrees at 7 bases. The CDR3 extends over 14 amino acids. After removal of 7 bases from V and 0 bases from J, the junction contained 5 bases not matched to a gene. Germline-derived CDR1 and CDR2 are SGHTA and FQGNSA. The CDR3 here is CASTGRGYQETQYF. For the CDR3, the DNA is TGTGCCAGCACGGGCAGGGGGTACCAAGAGACCCAGTACTTC.

This chain links TRBV6-5 with TRBJ1-3; tentative D call: TRBD1 (5 bases). The CDR3 extends over 14 amino acids. Germline V gene data show CDR1 as MNHEY and CDR2 as SVGAGI. V lost 6 bases, J lost 0 bases, and 9 bases lay in between. The CDR3 sequence is CASSLDSSGNTIYF. As DNA, the CDR3 is TGTGCCAGCAGCCTAGACAGCTCTGGAAACACCATATATTTT.

This chain connects TRBV5-1 to TRBJ1-1; unclear D gene. The CDR3 length is 12 residues. Deletions cut 3 bases from V and 6 bases from J, with 9 bases between. Germline V lookup: CDR1 SGHRS, CDR2 YFSETQ. The CDR3: CASSYPEAEAFF. In nucleotides, the CDR3 is TGCGCCAGCAGCTACCCTGAGGCTGAAGCTTTCTTT.

The rearrangement joins TRBV25-1 to TRBJ1-6, with D possibly matching TRBD1 (5 bases). This CDR3 is built from 15 residues. Trimming took 6 bases from V and 5 from J, leaving 14 bases between them. Germline V gene lookup returns CDR1 MGHDK and CDR2 SYGVNS. The CDR3 sequence is CASRPRQRDNSPLHF. Written as DNA, the CDR3 is TGTGCCAGCAGACCTAGACAGAGAGATAATTCACCCCTCCACTTT.

This clone was seen a few times. The rearrangement links TRBV4-2 to TRBJ2-1; 13 bases are shared with TRBD2. Losses at the gene ends were 0 bases for V and 9 bases for J; bases not matched to a gene: 8. CDR3 length: 17 amino acids. The germline CDR1 and CDR2 sequences are LGHNA and YNFKEQ. CDR3 bases: TGTGCCAGCAGCCAAGATAAGGGGACTAGCGGGGTGGTTGAGCAGTTCTTC. Amino acid sequence: CASSQDKGTSGVVEQFF.

The V and J genes are TRBV4-1 and TRBJ2-2; maybe TRBD2 (5 bases). Germline CDR1 is MGHRA and CDR2 is YSYEKL. The V end was cut by 1 base, the J end by 6 bases, with 6 bases between. CDR3 length equals 13 residues. CDR3 residues: CASSQVEAGELFF. Written as DNA, the CDR3 is TGCGCCAGCAGCCAAGTGGAGGCCGGGGAGCTGTTTTTT.

The chain recombines TRBV4-2 with TRBJ2-2, with 7 bases lining up with TRBD1. CDR3 length equals 15 residues. V lost 3 bases and J lost 1; bases outside the gene matches: 2. CDR1 LGHNA and CDR2 YNFKEQ come from the germline V gene. The CDR3 bases are TGTGCCAGCAGCCAGCACAGGGGGAACACCGGGGAGCTGTTTTTT. It specifies CASSQHRGNTGELFF.

This chain links TRBV28 with TRBJ2-7, with TRBD1 matching 7 bases. Germline CDR1 is MDHEN and CDR2 is SYDVKM. V was pared by 8 bases and J by 11 bases, with 12 bases of the junction left unmatched. The CDR3 covers 12 residues. CDR3: CASVSGQLFKYF. Here the CDR3 DNA reads TGTGCCAGCGTCTCGGGACAGCTCTTCAAGTACTTC. Full variable domain (rest looked up from reference TRBV28 and TRBJ2-7): DVKVTQSSRYLVKRTGEKVFLECVQDMDHENMFWYRQDPGLGLRLIYFSYDVKMKEKGDIPEGYSVSREKKERFSLILESASTNQTSMYLCASVSGQLFKYFGPGTRLTVT.

The rearrangement joins TRBV4-1 to TRBJ2-5; TRBD1 matches at 8 bases. In germline, CDR1 is MGHRA, CDR2 YSYEKL. The CDR3 covers 14 residues. V shed 4 bases and J 1 base; nucleotides not matched to a gene: 2. The CDR3 spells CASSPDRGQETQYF. The CDR3 DNA sequence: TGCGCCAGCAGCCCCGACAGGGGCCAAGAGACCCAGTACTTC.

This chain joins TRBV15 and TRBJ1-5; tentatively, D is TRBD1 (5 bases). The CDR3 is made up of 15 amino acids. V was shortened by 3 bases and J by 1 base, with 10 bases between the two germline ends. Germline V CDR1 and CDR2: LNHNV, YYDKDF (reference sequence). This CDR3 is CATSRTAGSNQPQHF. The CDR3 DNA sequence: TGTGCCACCAGCAGGACAGCGGGGAGCAATCAGCCCCAGCATTTT.